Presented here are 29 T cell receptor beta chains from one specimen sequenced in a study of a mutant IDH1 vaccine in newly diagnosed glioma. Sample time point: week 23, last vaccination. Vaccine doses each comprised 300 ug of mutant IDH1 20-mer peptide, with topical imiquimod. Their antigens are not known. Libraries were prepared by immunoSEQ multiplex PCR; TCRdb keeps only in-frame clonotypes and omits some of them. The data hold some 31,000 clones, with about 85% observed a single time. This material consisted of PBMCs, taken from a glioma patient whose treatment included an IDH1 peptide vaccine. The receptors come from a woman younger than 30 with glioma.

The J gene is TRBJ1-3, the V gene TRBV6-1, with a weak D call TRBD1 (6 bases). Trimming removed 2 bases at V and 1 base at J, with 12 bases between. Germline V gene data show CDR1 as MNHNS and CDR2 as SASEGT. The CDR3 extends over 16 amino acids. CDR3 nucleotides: TGTGCCAGCAGTGAATACAAGGGGGTATCTGGAAACACCATATATTTT. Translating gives CASSEYKGVSGNTIYF.

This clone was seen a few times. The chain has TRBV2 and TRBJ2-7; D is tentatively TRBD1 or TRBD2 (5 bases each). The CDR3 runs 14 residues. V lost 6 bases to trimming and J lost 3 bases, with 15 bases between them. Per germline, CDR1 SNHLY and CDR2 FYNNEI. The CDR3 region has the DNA TGTGCCAGCAGGGGCGCAGGGAGAGGCTACGAGCAGTACTTC. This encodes CASRGAGRGYEQYF.

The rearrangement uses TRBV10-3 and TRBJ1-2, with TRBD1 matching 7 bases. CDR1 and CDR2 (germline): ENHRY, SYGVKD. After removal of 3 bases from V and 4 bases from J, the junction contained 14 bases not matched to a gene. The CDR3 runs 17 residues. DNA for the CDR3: TGTGCCATCAGTGAACCATATGACAGGGTACGTGGCTATGGCTACACCTTC. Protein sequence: CAISEPYDRVRGYGYTF.

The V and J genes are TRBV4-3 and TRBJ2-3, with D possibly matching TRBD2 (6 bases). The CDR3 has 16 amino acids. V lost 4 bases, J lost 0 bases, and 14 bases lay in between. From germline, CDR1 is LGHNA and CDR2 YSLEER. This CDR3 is CASSPWILASTDTQYF. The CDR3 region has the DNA TGCGCCAGCAGCCCCTGGATTCTAGCGAGCACAGATACGCAGTATTTT.

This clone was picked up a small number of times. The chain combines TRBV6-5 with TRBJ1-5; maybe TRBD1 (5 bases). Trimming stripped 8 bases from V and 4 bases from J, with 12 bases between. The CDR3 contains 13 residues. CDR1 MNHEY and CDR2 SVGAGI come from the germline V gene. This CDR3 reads CASGASTNQPQHF. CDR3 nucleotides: TGTGCCAGCGGGGCTTCCACAAATCAGCCCCAGCATTTT.

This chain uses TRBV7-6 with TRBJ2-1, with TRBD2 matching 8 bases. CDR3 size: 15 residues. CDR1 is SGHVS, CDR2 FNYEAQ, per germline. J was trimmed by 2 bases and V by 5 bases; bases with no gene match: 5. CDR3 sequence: CASSRREDPYNEQFF. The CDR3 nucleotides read TGTGCCAGCAGCCGGCGGGAGGACCCCTACAATGAGCAGTTCTTC. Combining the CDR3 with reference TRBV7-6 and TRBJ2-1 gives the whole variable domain GAGVSQSPRYKVTKRGQDVALRCDPISGHVSLYWYRQALGQGPEFLTYFNYEAQQDKSGLPNDRFSAERPEGSISTLTIQRTEQRDSAMYRCASSRREDPYNEQFFGPGTRLTVL.

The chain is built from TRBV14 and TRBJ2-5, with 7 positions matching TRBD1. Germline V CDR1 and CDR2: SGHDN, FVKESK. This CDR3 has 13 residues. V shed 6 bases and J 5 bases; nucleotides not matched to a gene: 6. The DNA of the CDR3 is TGTGCCAGCAGGAGACAGGGATGGGAGACCCAGTACTTC. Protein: CASRRQGWETQYF.

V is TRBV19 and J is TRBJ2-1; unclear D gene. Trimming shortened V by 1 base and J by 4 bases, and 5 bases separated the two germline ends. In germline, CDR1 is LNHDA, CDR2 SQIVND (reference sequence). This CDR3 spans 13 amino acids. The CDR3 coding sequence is TGTGCCAGTAGTATAGGTGGATACAATGAGCAGTTCTTC. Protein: CASSIGGYNEQFF. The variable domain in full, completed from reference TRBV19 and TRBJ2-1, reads DGGITQSPKYLFRKEGQNVTLSCEQNLNHDAMYWYRQDPGQGLRLIYYSQIVNDFQKGDIAEGYSVSREKKESFPLTVTSAQKNPTAFYLCASSIGGYNEQFFGPGTRLTVL.

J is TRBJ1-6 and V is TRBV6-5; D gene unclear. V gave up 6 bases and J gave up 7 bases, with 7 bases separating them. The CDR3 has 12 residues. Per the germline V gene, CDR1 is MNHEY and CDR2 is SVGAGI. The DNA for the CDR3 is TGTGCCAGCAGCTTAGGGAATTCACCCCTCCACTTT. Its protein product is CASSLGNSPLHF.

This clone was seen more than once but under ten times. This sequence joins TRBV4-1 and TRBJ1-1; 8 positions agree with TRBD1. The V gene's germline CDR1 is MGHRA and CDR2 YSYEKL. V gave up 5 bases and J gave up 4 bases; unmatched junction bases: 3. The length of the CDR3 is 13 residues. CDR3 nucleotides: TGCGCCAGCAGCTCCCAGGGGGCCACTGAAGCTTTCTTT. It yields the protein CASSSQGATEAFF.

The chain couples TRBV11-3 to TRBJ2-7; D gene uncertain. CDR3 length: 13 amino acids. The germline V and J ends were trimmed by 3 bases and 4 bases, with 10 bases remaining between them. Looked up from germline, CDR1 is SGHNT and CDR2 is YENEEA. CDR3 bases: TGTGCCAGCAGCTTGGGCCTTGGGTACGAGCAGTACTTC. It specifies CASSLGLGYEQYF.

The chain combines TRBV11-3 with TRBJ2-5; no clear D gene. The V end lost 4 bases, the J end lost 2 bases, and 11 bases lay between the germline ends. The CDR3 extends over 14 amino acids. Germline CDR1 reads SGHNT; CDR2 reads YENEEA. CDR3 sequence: CASSWSLEQETQYF. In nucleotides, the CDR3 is TGTGCCAGCAGCTGGAGTCTGGAACAAGAGACCCAGTACTTC.

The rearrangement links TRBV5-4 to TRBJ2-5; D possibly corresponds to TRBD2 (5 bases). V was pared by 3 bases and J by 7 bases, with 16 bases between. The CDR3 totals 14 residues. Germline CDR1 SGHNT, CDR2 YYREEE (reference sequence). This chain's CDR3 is CASSSDFRPGTQYF. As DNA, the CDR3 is TGTGCCAGCAGCTCGGACTTCCGGCCGGGGACCCAGTACTTC.

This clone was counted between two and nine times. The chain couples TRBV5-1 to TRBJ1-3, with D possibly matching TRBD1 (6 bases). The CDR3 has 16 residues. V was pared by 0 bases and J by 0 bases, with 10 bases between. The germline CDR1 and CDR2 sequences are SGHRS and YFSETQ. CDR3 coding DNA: TGCGCCAGCAGCTTGGGGACAGATTTCTCTGGAAACACCATATATTTT. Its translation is CASSLGTDFSGNTIYF.

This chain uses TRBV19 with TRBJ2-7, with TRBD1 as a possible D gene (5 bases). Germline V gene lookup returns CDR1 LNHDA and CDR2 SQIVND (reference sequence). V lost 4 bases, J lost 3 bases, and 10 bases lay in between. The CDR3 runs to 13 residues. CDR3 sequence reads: CASSTLQGYEQYF. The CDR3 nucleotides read TGTGCCAGTAGTACTCTTCAGGGCTACGAGCAGTACTTC.

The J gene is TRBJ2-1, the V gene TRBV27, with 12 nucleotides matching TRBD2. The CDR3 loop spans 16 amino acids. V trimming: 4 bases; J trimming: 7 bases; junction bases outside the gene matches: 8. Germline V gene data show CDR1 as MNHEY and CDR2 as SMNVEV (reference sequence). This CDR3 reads CASSSARLAGVNEQFF. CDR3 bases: TGTGCCAGCAGTTCGGCTCGACTAGCGGGAGTGAATGAGCAGTTCTTC.

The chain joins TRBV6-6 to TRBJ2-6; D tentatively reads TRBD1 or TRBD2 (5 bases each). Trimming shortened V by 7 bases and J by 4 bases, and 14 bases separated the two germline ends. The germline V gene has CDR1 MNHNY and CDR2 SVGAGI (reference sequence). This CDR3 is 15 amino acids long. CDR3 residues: CASKGYGDGANVLTF. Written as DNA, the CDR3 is TGTGCCAGCAAGGGGTACGGGGACGGGGCCAACGTCCTGACTTTC.

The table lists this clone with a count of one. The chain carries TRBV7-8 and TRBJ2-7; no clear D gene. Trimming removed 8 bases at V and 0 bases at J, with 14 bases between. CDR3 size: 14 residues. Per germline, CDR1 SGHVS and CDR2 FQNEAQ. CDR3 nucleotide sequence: TGTGCCAGCGGGCTGTGGGGATTCTCCTACGAGCAGTACTTC. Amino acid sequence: CASGLWGFSYEQYF.

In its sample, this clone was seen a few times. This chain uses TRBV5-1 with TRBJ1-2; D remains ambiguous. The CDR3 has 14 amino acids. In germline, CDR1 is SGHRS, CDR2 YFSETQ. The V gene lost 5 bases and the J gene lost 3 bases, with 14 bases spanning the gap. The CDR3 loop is CASSLGSGDYGYTF. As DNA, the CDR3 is TGCGCCAGCAGTCTGGGCTCAGGTGACTATGGCTACACCTTC.

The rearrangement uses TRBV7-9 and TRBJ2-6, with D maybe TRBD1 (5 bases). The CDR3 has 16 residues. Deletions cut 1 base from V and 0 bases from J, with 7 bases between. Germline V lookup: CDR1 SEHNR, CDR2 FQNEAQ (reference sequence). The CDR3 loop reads CASSLVGDSGANVLTF. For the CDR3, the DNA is TGTGCCAGCAGCTTAGTAGGGGACTCTGGGGCCAACGTCCTGACTTTC.

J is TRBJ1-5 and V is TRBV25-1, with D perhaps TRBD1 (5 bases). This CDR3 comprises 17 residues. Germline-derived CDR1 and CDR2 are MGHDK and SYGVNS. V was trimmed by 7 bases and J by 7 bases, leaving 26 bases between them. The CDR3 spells CASNPGNEGQGEQPQHF. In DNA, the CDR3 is TGTGCCAGCAACCCGGGGAACGAGGGCCAGGGTGAGCAGCCCCAGCATTTT.

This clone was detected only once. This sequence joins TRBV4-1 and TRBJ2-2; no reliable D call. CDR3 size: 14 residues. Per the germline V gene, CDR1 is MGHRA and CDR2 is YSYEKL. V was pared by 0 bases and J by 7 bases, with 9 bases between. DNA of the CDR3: TGCGCCAGCAGCCAAGACGTTCAGGTCGGGGAGCTGTTTTTT. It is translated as CASSQDVQVGELFF.

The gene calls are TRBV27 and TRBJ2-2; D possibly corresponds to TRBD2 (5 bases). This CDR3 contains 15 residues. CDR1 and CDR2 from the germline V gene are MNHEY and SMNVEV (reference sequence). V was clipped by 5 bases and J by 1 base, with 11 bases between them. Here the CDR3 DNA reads TGTGCCAGCAGTGTAAGTCGGGGGAACACCGGGGAGCTGTTTTTT. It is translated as CASSVSRGNTGELFF.

CDR3 region: CASSQNGPKNNEQFF. The CDR3, as DNA: TGTGCCAGCAGCCAAAATGGACCAAAAAACAATGAGCAGTTCTTC. V gene TRBV5-6 combines with J gene TRBJ2-1; D is uncertain. The CDR3 length is 15 residues. Germline V CDR1 and CDR2: SGHDT, YYEEEE. Trimming cost V 4 bases and J 5 bases, with 16 bases left between them.

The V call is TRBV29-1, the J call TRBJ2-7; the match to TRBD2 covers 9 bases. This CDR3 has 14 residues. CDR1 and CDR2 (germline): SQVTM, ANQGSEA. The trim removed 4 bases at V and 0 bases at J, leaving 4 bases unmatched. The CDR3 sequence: CSVAPAGGSYEQYF. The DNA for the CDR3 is TGCAGCGTTGCCCCAGCGGGGGGCTCCTACGAGCAGTACTTC.

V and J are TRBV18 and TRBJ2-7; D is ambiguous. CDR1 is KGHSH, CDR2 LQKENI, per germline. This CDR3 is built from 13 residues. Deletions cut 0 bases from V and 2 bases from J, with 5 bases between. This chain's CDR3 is CASSPPAPYEQYF. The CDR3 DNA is TGTGCCAGCTCACCACCGGCGCCCTACGAGCAGTACTTC.

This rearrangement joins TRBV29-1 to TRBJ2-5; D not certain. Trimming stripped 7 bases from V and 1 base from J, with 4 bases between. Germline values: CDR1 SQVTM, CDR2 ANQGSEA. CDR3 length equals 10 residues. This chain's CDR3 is CSALQETQYF. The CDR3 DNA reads TGCAGCGCCCTCCAAGAGACCCAGTACTTC. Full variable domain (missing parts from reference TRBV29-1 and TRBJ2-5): SAVISQKPSRDICQRGTSLTIQCQVDSQVTMMFWYRQQPGQSLTLIATANQGSEATYESGFVIDKFPISRPNLTFSTLTVSNMSPEDSSIYLCSALQETQYFGPGTRLLVL.

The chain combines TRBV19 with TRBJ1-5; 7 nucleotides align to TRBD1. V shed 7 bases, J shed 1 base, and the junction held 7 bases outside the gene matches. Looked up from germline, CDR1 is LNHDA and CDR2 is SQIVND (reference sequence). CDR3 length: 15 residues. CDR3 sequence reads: CASNLGTVSNQPQHF. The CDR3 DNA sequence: TGTGCCAGTAACCTAGGGACAGTCAGCAATCAGCCCCAGCATTTT.

CDR3 sequence: CASSDYPLPQYF. The CDR3 bases are TGTGCCAGCAGTGACTACCCCCTACCGCAGTACTTC. J is TRBJ2-7 and V is TRBV6-6, with a possible D match to TRBD2 (5 bases). In germline, CDR1 is MNHNY, CDR2 SVGAGI (reference sequence). The V end was cut by 5 bases, the J end by 9 bases, with 14 bases between. The CDR3 has 12 amino acids.